These 27 T cell receptor beta chains came from one sample sequenced in a study of blood T cell repertoires in COVID-19. Method: immunoSEQ multiplex PCR; TCRdb's copy keeps in-frame clones and lacks some. The sample consists of 75,000 to 95,000 clones, 79% of them appearing once. Material for sequencing was peripheral blood. These receptor sequences come from a woman older than 75 with active or convalescent COVID-19.

CDR3 protein: CASSPAAVMNTEAFF. The CDR3 DNA is TGTGCCAGCTCACCCGCTGCGGTGATGAACACTGAAGCTTTCTTT. The V call is TRBV18, the J call TRBJ1-1; D unclear. Germline V CDR1 and CDR2: KGHSH, LQKENI. V lost 3 bases to trimming and J lost 0 bases, with 11 bases between them. The CDR3 has 15 amino acids.

The V call is TRBV6-5, the J call TRBJ2-1, with D maybe TRBD2 (7 bases). Deletions cut 6 bases from V and 5 bases from J, with 14 bases between. The germline CDR1 and CDR2 sequences are MNHEY and SVGAGI. The CDR3 contains 14 residues. The CDR3: CASRRGGADNEQFF. CDR3 nucleotide sequence: TGTGCCAGCAGGAGGGGGGGGGCGGACAATGAGCAGTTCTTC.

The chain employs TRBV14 and TRBJ2-3; D perhaps matches TRBD2 (5 bases). Trimming left V 4 bases short and J 2 bases short, with 16 bases between. CDR3 length: 16 residues. CDR1 is SGHDN and CDR2 is FVKESK in the germline V gene. This CDR3 reads CASSRLAFTHTDTQYF. CDR3 nucleotides: TGTGCCAGCAGCCGGTTAGCGTTTACACACACAGATACGCAGTATTTT.

This chain uses TRBV2 with TRBJ1-6; 8 bases agree with TRBD1. Germline V gene sequence: CDR1 SNHLY, CDR2 FYNNEI. V shed 8 bases, J shed 5 bases, and the junction held 2 bases outside the gene matches. This CDR3 is 13 amino acids long. The CDR3 reads CASETGDNSPLHF. The CDR3 coding sequence is TGTGCCAGCGAGACAGGGGATAATTCACCCCTCCACTTT.

The chain uses TRBV5-1 and TRBJ2-1; D is unresolved. V lost 0 bases, J lost 6 bases, and 10 bases lay in between. This CDR3 has 14 amino acids. The germline CDR1 and CDR2 sequences are SGHRS and YFSETQ. This CDR3 is CASSLAVTVNEQFF. As DNA, the CDR3 is TGCGCCAGCAGCTTGGCCGTCACAGTCAATGAGCAGTTCTTC.

The gene calls are TRBV2 and TRBJ2-1; 9 nucleotides match TRBD2. The CDR3 covers 15 residues. V was pared by 5 bases and J by 4 bases, with 6 bases of the junction left unmatched. Germline V gives CDR1 SNHLY, CDR2 FYNNEI. The CDR3 bases are TGTGCCAGCAGTATAGCGGGAGAGAAATACAATGAGCAGTTCTTC. It encodes CASSIAGEKYNEQFF.

The rearrangement joins TRBV14 to TRBJ1-3, with 7 bases lining up with TRBD1. J lost 0 bases, V lost 0 bases, and 11 bases had no gene match. The CDR3 covers 19 residues. Germline lookup yields CDR1 SGHDN and CDR2 FVKESK. CDR3 DNA: TGTGCCAGCAGCCAAGAACGACAGGGTCGGACCTCCTCTGGAAACACCATATATTTT. Its protein is CASSQERQGRTSSGNTIYF. The whole variable domain, filled in from reference TRBV14 and TRBJ1-3, reads EAGVTQFPSHSVIEKGQTVTLRCDPISGHDNLYWYRRVMGKEIKFLLHFVKESKQDESGMPNNRFLAERTGGTYSTLKVQPAELEDSGVYFCASSQERQGRTSSGNTIYFGEGSWLTVV.

The chain has TRBV2 and TRBJ1-2, with 7 bases fitting TRBD1. V shed 6 bases and J 6 bases; nucleotides not matched to a gene: 7. CDR1 SNHLY and CDR2 FYNNEI come from the germline V gene. The CDR3 extends over 13 amino acids. The CDR3 spells CASSPQGINGYTF. The CDR3 coding sequence is TGTGCCAGCAGCCCACAGGGGATTAATGGCTACACCTTC.

The chain links TRBV7-2 to TRBJ1-4, with D unresolved. The length of the CDR3 is 16 residues. The germline V gene has CDR1 SGHTA and CDR2 FQGNSA. V shed 2 bases and J shed 0 bases, with 10 bases lying between them. This CDR3 is CASSLHLGSTNEKLFF. CDR3 coding DNA: TGTGCCAGCAGCTTACATTTGGGCTCAACTAATGAAAAACTGTTTTTT.

The chain carries TRBV24-1 and TRBJ2-2; 9 bases map to TRBD1. The CDR3 contains 17 residues. The germline V gene encodes CDR1 KGHDR and CDR2 SFDVKD. The V gene end was trimmed by 4 bases and the J gene end by 7 bases; junction bases not matched to a gene: 12. The CDR3 spells CATSDPPGQGSSGELFF. CDR3 nucleotides: TGTGCCACCAGTGACCCTCCGGGACAGGGTTCTAGCGGGGAGCTGTTTTTT.

The sample holds one count of this clone. CDR3 nucleotide sequence: TGTGCCAGCGGGCCCTCGGTGGAGACCCAGTACTTC. It yields the protein CASGPSVETQYF. The J gene is TRBJ2-5, the V gene TRBV10-3; a possible D gene is TRBD2 (5 bases). The CDR3 length is 12 residues. CDR1 and CDR2 (germline): ENHRY, SYGVKD. V dropped 10 bases and J dropped 5 bases, with 14 bases sitting between them.

By share, this clone counts as medium-sized (0.01 to 0.1%). The chain links TRBV5-1 to TRBJ2-5; 7 bases are a match to TRBD1. The CDR3 runs 15 residues. The germline gives CDR1 SGHRS, CDR2 YFSETQ. V lost 4 bases and J lost 2; bases outside the gene matches: 8. The CDR3 spells CASSPTGDNQETQYF. The CDR3 bases are TGCGCCAGCAGCCCTACAGGGGACAATCAAGAGACCCAGTACTTC.

The J gene is TRBJ1-1, the V gene TRBV21-1; the tabulated D call, TRBD1, remains unverified against the DNA. TRBV21-1 represents a pseudogene. CDR3 size: 15 residues. The CDR3 is CASSAQGGGYTEAFF. CDR3 nucleotide sequence: TGTGCCAGCAGCGCACAAGGGGGCGGGTATACTGAAGCTTTCTTT.

The CDR3 DNA reads as TGTGCCAGCAGTTTAGCAGGGATTAATGAAAAACTGTTTTTT. Translated: CASSLAGINEKLFF. The chain joins TRBV27 to TRBJ1-4, with a possible D match to TRBD1 (5 bases). Germline V CDR1 and CDR2: MNHEY, SMNVEV (reference sequence). V dropped 2 bases and J dropped 4 bases, with 8 bases sitting between them. The CDR3 contains 14 residues.

V usage is TRBV18 and J usage is TRBJ1-1, with TRBD1 matching 8 bases. J gave up 8 bases and V 3 bases, and 2 bases lay outside the gene matches. Germline CDR1 KGHSH, CDR2 LQKENI. CDR3 length: 12 residues. The CDR3 DNA follows: TGTGCCAGCTCACCCCGACAGGGGGAAGCTTTCTTT. Amino acid sequence: CASSPRQGEAFF. Supplemented by reference TRBV18 and TRBJ1-1, the full variable domain reads NAGVMQNPRHLVRRRGQEARLRCSPMKGHSHVYWYRQLPEEGLKFMVYLQKENIIDESGMPKERFSAEFPKEGPSILRIQQVVRGDSAAYFCASSPRQGEAFFGQGTRLTVV.

The gene calls are TRBV6-2 or TRBV6-3 and TRBJ2-1, with 11 bases that match TRBD2. CDR3 length: 17 amino acids. Germline CDR1 is MNHEY and CDR2 is SVGEGT. Trimming cost V 2 bases and J 0 bases; bases outside gene matches: 3. CDR3 protein: CASSYNSGRASYNEQFF. In DNA form, the CDR3 reads TGTGCCAGCAGTTACAATAGCGGGAGGGCCTCCTACAATGAGCAGTTCTTC.

The genes are TRBV18 and TRBJ2-1; 9 nucleotides align to TRBD2. Trimming cost V 3 bases and J 9 bases; bases outside gene matches: 9. Germline V CDR1 and CDR2: KGHSH, LQKENI. The CDR3 has 15 amino acids. CDR3 sequence (DNA): TGTGCCAGCTCACCGACTAGCGGTCGACGGGGTGAGCAGTTCTTC. Amino acids: CASSPTSGRRGEQFF. Full variable domain (outside the CDR3, taken from reference TRBV18 and TRBJ2-1): NAGVMQNPRHLVRRRGQEARLRCSPMKGHSHVYWYRQLPEEGLKFMVYLQKENIIDESGMPKERFSAEFPKEGPSILRIQQVVRGDSAAYFCASSPTSGRRGEQFFGPGTRLTVL.

CDR3 loop: CASNRDTYNEQFF. CDR3 nucleotide sequence: TGTGCCAGCAACAGGGATACATACAATGAGCAGTTCTTC. V gene TRBV6-5 combines with J gene TRBJ2-1; D is perhaps TRBD1 (6 bases). This CDR3 has 13 residues. V lost 7 bases and J lost 4, with 11 bases in between. CDR1 and CDR2 (germline): MNHEY, SVGAGI.

The rearrangement links TRBV4-2 to TRBJ2-1; 11 positions match TRBD2. CDR3 length: 16 amino acids. Germline V CDR1 and CDR2: LGHNA, YNFKEQ. Unmatched junction bases numbered 2, after V lost 1 base and J lost 3 bases. CDR3 loop: CASSQGTSGGYNEQFF. DNA for the CDR3: TGTGCCAGCAGCCAAGGAACTAGCGGGGGCTACAATGAGCAGTTCTTC.

This clone was detected only a few times. V and J are TRBV9 and TRBJ1-4, with a tentative D call TRBD1 (6 bases). Germline V lookup: CDR1 SGDLS, CDR2 YYNGEE. CDR3 length: 14 amino acids. The V gene lost 1 base and the J gene lost 5 bases, with 9 bases spanning the gap. The CDR3 spells CASSVQGLNEKLFF. For the CDR3, the DNA is TGTGCCAGCAGCGTACAGGGGCTGAATGAAAAACTGTTTTTT. Full variable domain (missing parts from reference TRBV9 and TRBJ1-4): DSGVTQTPKHLITATGQRVTLRCSPRSGDLSVYWYQQSLDQGLQFLIQYYNGEERAKGNILERFSAQQFPDLHSELNLSSLELGDSALYFCASSVQGLNEKLFFGSGTQLSVL.

The chain carries TRBV7-6 and TRBJ1-5, with 11 bases that match TRBD1. CDR3 length equals 16 residues. Germline assignment: CDR1 SGHVS and CDR2 FNYEAQ. Trimming cost V 4 bases and J 3 bases; bases outside gene matches: 5. The CDR3 DNA reads as TGTGCCAGCAGCTCCTTGGGACAGGGGGACAATCAGCCCCAGCATTTT. It specifies CASSSLGQGDNQPQHF.

The chain is built from TRBV29-1 and TRBJ1-4; TRBD1 matches 8 bases. Germline V lookup: CDR1 SQVTM, CDR2 ANQGSEA. CDR3 length: 13 residues. Trimming at V came to 7 bases and at J to 14 bases, leaving 15 bases not matched to a gene. CDR3 protein: CSGLDSGTGGLFF. The CDR3 region has the DNA TGCAGCGGCCTAGATTCCGGGACAGGAGGTCTGTTTTTT.

This chain connects TRBV7-9 to TRBJ2-1; the match to TRBD2 covers 8 bases. Trimming took 4 bases from V and 8 from J; bases not matched to a gene: 7. Germline-derived CDR1 and CDR2 are SEHNR and FQNEAQ (reference sequence). The CDR3 consists of 14 residues. CDR3 protein: CASSSKRETYEQFF. CDR3 DNA sequence: TGTGCCAGCAGCTCAAAGCGGGAGACTTATGAGCAGTTCTTC.

The chain combines TRBV6-2 or TRBV6-3 with TRBJ1-5; D is possibly TRBD1 (6 bases). V was trimmed by 6 bases and J by 4 bases, leaving 10 bases between them. The germline gives CDR1 MNHEY, CDR2 SVGEGT. This CDR3 has 13 amino acids. The CDR3 nucleotides are TGTGCCAGCAGCCTTACAGGGAATCAGCCCCAGCATTTT. It is translated as CASSLTGNQPQHF.

This rearrangement joins TRBV7-8 to TRBJ2-5; tentatively, D is TRBD2 (6 bases). CDR3 length equals 15 residues. V gave up 4 bases and J gave up 2 bases, with 14 bases separating them. The germline V gene encodes CDR1 SGHVS and CDR2 FQNEAQ. The DNA of the CDR3 is TGTGCCAGCAGCTCCGGGGGACCGGCGCAAGAGACCCAGTACTTC. Its protein is CASSSGGPAQETQYF. Variable domain in full (rest from reference TRBV7-8 and TRBJ2-5): GAGVSQSPRYKVAKRGQDVALRCDPISGHVSLFWYQQALGQGPEFLTYFQNEAQLDKSGLPSDRFFAERPEGSVSTLKIQRTQQEDSAVYLCASSSGGPAQETQYFGPGTRLLVL.

The chain carries TRBV5-1 and TRBJ1-6, with D maybe TRBD1 (5 bases). The germline V gene has CDR1 SGHRS and CDR2 YFSETQ. Trimming shortened V by 2 bases and J by 9 bases, and 9 bases separated the two germline ends. The CDR3 covers 13 residues. This CDR3 reads CASSLGEGSPLHF. The CDR3 region has the DNA TGCGCCAGCAGCTTAGGGGAGGGTTCACCCCTCCACTTT.

The V and J genes are TRBV13 and TRBJ2-5; TRBD2 aligns across 13 bases. The ends lost 4 bases at V and 6 bases at J; junction bases unmatched: 11. Germline CDR1 and CDR2: PRHDT and FYEKMQ (reference sequence). The length of the CDR3 is 17 residues. The DNA for the CDR3 is TGTGCCAGCAGCTCAAGACTAGCGGGAGGCCCTTATAAGACCCAGTACTTC. Amino acids: CASSSRLAGGPYKTQYF.